Listed here are 15 T cell receptor beta chains from one sample, sequenced in a study of a mutant IDH1 vaccine in newly diagnosed glioma. The method was immunoSEQ multiplex PCR; TCRdb's version includes in-frame clones alone and lacks a portion of them. The profile shows 25,000 to 35,000 clones, almost 85% of them singletons. Time point specified: baseline, week 1 (first vaccination visit). Treatment noted: pre-vaccination baseline after standard-of-care therapy. The material was PBMCs, obtained from a glioma patient treated with radiotherapy, temozolomide or both. These receptors were obtained from a man under 40 with glioma.

On this clone itself: At one end the junction does not follow the germline gene, possibly because of a read error. This chain joins TRBV4-1 and TRBJ2-7; D perhaps matches TRBD2 (5 bases). Looked up from germline, CDR1 is MGHRA and CDR2 is YSYEKL. The CDR3 is 16 residues long. The chain's CDR3 is CASSQMGWLDSNEQYF. CDR3 coding DNA: TGCGCCAGCAGCCAGATGGGGTGGCTGGACTCCAACGAGCAGTACTTC.

This chain joins TRBV29-1 and TRBJ2-7, with D perhaps TRBD2 (5 bases). The CDR3 totals 14 residues. V was cut by 4 bases and J by 6 bases, with 19 bases left in between. Germline-derived CDR1 and CDR2 are SQVTM and ANQGSEA. CDR3 in amino acids: CSVVPDSKGFEQYF. The DNA of the CDR3 is TGCAGCGTTGTTCCGGACTCCAAAGGCTTCGAGCAGTACTTC.

The chain combines TRBV28 with TRBJ1-2; 12 nucleotides line up with TRBD1. The CDR3 is 17 residues long. Germline lookup yields CDR1 MDHEN and CDR2 SYDVKM. The J segment lost 12 bases and the V segment lost 3 bases, leaving 17 bases of the junction unmatched. The CDR3 DNA reads TGTGCCAGCAGTTTGGAAACTCCATCCGGGACAGGGGGCGCCCACACCTTC. Encoded protein: CASSLETPSGTGGAHTF.

The chain recombines TRBV4-2 with TRBJ2-1, with TRBD2 matching 7 bases. The CDR3 spans 19 residues. Germline V gene lookup returns CDR1 LGHNA and CDR2 YNFKEQ. J was trimmed by 3 bases and V by 3 bases; bases with no gene match: 17. The CDR3 sequence is CASSHAQRDSREGYNEQFF. The CDR3 DNA reads as TGTGCCAGCAGCCATGCACAGCGGGACTCCCGAGAGGGCTACAATGAGCAGTTCTTC.

The V and J genes are TRBV6-5 and TRBJ1-5; the match to TRBD1 covers 8 bases. V was pared by 5 bases and J by 5 bases, with 5 bases of the junction left unmatched. The CDR3 loop spans 14 amino acids. Germline values: CDR1 MNHEY, CDR2 SVGAGI. CDR3: CASSPGDRYQPQHF. CDR3 coding DNA: TGTGCCAGCAGTCCTGGGGACAGGTATCAGCCCCAGCATTTT.

The chain links TRBV30 to TRBJ2-7; 8 bases line up with TRBD1. The CDR3 sequence is 13 residues long. Trimming at V came to 4 bases and at J to 4 bases, leaving 6 bases not matched to a gene. The germline gives CDR1 GTSNPN, CDR2 SVGIG (reference sequence). The CDR3 is CAWMGTGRYEQYF. The CDR3 DNA sequence: TGTGCCTGGATGGGGACAGGTCGGTACGAGCAGTACTTC.

This clone was seen more than once but under ten times. This chain's CDR3 is CASSAWGGTEAFF. For the CDR3, the DNA is TGTGCCAGCAGTGCCTGGGGGGGTACTGAAGCTTTCTTT. This chain joins TRBV6-1 and TRBJ1-1, with D perhaps TRBD1 (5 bases). The CDR3 sequence is 13 residues long. Trimming stripped 4 bases from V and 5 bases from J, with 11 bases between. CDR1 and CDR2 (germline): MNHNS, SASEGT.

V usage is TRBV7-9 and J usage is TRBJ2-7, with 8 positions matching TRBD2. Germline V gives CDR1 SEHNR, CDR2 FQNEAQ (reference sequence). Losses at the gene ends were 2 bases for V and 6 bases for J; bases not matched to a gene: 9. The CDR3 totals 15 residues. Here the CDR3 DNA reads TGTGCCAGCAGCTTATCACGGGGGGGGCCGGGCGAGCAGTACTTC. It specifies CASSLSRGGPGEQYF.

V gene TRBV28 combines with J gene TRBJ1-5; D remains ambiguous. The CDR3 length is 14 residues. Germline CDR1 is MDHEN and CDR2 is SYDVKM. Between the trimmed V and J ends, which lost 1 base and 4 bases, there was a span of 8 bases. CDR3 protein: CASSLYEDNQPQHF. CDR3 in DNA: TGTGCCAGCAGTTTATACGAGGATAATCAGCCCCAGCATTTT.

The chain carries TRBV5-5 and TRBJ1-1; D is ambiguous. V lost 5 bases, J lost 1 base, and 9 bases lay in between. The CDR3 totals 13 residues. Germline lookup yields CDR1 SGHKS and CDR2 YYEKEE (reference sequence). The CDR3 coding sequence is TGTGCCAGCAGTAGGACTCCGAACACTGAAGCTTTCTTT. It translates to CASSRTPNTEAFF.

J is TRBJ2-7 and V is TRBV11-2, with 8 bases aligning to TRBD1. The CDR3 runs to 13 residues. Germline CDR1 reads SGHAT; CDR2 reads FQNNGV. Germline trimming cut 7 bases from V and 7 bases from J; bases unmatched to any gene: 9. CDR3: CASTGDRPREQYF. The DNA for the CDR3 is TGTGCCAGCACGGGGGACAGGCCTCGTGAGCAGTACTTC.

The sample holds a few counts of this clone. The CDR3 spells CAIAGKEDSPLHF. CDR3 nucleotide sequence: TGTGCCATCGCAGGGAAGGAGGATTCACCCCTCCACTTT. This chain uses TRBV10-3 with TRBJ1-6; possibly TRBD1 for D (5 bases). There are 13 residues in the CDR3. Trimming took 8 bases from V and 8 from J, leaving 13 bases between them. Germline V gene lookup returns CDR1 ENHRY and CDR2 SYGVKD.

This clone appeared once. The chain joins TRBV2 to TRBJ2-6; a possible D gene is TRBD1 (5 bases). The ends were cut back, 4 bases at V and 0 bases at J, with 7 bases in the middle. CDR3 length: 15 amino acids. Germline V gene data show CDR1 as SNHLY and CDR2 as FYNNEI. The CDR3 here is CASSGGFSGANVLTF. For the CDR3, the DNA is TGTGCCAGCAGTGGGGGCTTCTCTGGGGCCAACGTCCTGACTTTC.

The V call is TRBV14, the J call TRBJ2-1; 11 nucleotides line up with TRBD2. After removal of 1 base from V and 7 bases from J, the junction contained 6 bases not matched to a gene. This CDR3 has 16 amino acids. Germline CDR1 reads SGHDN; CDR2 reads FVKESK. The CDR3 region has the DNA TGTGCCAGCAGCCAAGCGCTAGCGGGGGGTTATAATGAGCAGTTCTTC. Its translation is CASSQALAGGYNEQFF.

This clone was counted between two and nine times. The CDR3 nucleotides read TGTGCCAGCAGTGAGGACGGAGACGAGGACGAGCAGTACTTC. Protein sequence: CASSEDGDEDEQYF. V gene TRBV6-5 combines with J gene TRBJ2-7; the D is unclear. Trimming left V 5 bases short and J 5 bases short, with 16 bases between. This CDR3 comprises 14 residues. CDR1 is MNHEY and CDR2 is SVGAGI in the germline V gene.